The entry below describes one T cell receptor beta chain. The data were obtained in a study of shared clonotypes between healthy human individuals. Donors were healthy HIV-negative adults without recently reported acute infections or vaccinations. CDR3 length equals 14 residues. This table comes from immunoSEQ multiplex PCR, and its TCRdb copy is limited to in-frame clones, with some not included. The top ten clones hold 13% of a sample with about half a million clones, roughly three quarters of them seen once. This rearrangement joins TRBV21-1 to TRBJ2-5. TRBV21-1 is annotated as a pseudogene. Material for sequencing was PBMCs. The origin of this receptor is a woman aged 40-49 years in good health. Some clones in this sample may be carry-over from other donors' samples. The CDR3 is CASSTPGLVGTQYF. The CDR3 nucleotides are TGTGCCAGCAGCACACCGGGCCTCGTGGGGACCCAGTACTTC.